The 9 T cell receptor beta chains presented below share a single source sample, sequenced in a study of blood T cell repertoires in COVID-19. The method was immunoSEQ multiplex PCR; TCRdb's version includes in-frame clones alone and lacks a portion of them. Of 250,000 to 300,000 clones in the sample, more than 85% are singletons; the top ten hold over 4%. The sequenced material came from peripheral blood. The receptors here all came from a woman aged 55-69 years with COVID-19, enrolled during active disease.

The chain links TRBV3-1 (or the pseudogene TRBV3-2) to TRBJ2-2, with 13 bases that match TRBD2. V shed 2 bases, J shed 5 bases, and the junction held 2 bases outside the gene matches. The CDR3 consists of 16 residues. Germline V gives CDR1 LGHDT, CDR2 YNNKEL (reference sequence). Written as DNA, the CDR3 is TGTGCCAGCAGCCAAACTAGCGGGAGGGATACCGGGGAGCTGTTTTTT. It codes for CASSQTSGRDTGELFF.

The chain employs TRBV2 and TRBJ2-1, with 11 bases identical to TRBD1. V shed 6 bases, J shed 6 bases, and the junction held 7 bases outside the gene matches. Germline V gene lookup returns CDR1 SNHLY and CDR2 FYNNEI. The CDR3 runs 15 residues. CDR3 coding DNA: TGTGCCAGCAGAAACCGGGACAGGGGGATCAATGAGCAGTTCTTC. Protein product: CASRNRDRGINEQFF.

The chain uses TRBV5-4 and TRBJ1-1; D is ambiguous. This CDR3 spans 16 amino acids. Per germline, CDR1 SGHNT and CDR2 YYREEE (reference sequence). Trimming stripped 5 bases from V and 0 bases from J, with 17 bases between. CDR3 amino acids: CASRREAAAMNTEAFF. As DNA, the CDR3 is TGTGCCAGCAGACGGGAGGCAGCTGCCATGAACACTGAAGCTTTCTTT.

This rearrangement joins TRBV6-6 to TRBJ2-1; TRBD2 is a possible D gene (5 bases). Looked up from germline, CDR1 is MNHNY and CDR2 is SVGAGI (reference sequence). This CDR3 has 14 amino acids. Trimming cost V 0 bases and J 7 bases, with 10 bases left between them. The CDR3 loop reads CASSYSNWENEQFF. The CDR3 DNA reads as TGTGCCAGCAGTTACTCGAATTGGGAGAATGAGCAGTTCTTC.

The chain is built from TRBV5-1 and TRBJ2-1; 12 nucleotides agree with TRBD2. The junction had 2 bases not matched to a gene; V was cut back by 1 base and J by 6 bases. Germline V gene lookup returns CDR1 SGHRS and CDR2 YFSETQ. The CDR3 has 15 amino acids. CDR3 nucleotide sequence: TGCGCCAGCAGCTTGACGACTAGCGGGAGCAATGAGCAGTTCTTC. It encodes CASSLTTSGSNEQFF.

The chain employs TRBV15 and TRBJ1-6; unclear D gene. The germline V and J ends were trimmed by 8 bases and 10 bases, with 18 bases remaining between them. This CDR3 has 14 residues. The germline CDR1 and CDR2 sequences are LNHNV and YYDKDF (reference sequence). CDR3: CATSSGTLGSPLHF. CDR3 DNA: TGTGCCACCTCCTCAGGAACGTTGGGCTCACCCCTCCACTTT. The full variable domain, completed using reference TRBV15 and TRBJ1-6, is DAMVIQNPRYQVTQFGKPVTLSCSQTLNHNVMYWYQQKSSQAPKLLFHYYDKDFNNEADTPDNFQSRRPNTSFCFLDIRSPGLGDTAMYLCATSSGTLGSPLHFGNGTRLTVT.

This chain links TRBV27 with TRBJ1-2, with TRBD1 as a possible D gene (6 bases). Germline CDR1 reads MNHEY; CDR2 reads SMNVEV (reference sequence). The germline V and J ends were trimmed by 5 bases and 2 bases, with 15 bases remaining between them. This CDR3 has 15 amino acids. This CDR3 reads CASSLFFTGNYGYTF. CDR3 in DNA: TGTGCCAGCAGTCTGTTTTTCACAGGGAACTATGGCTACACCTTC.

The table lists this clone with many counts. The CDR3 protein is CASTTGPKEAFF. The CDR3 nucleotides read TGTGCCAGCACCACCGGTCCGAAAGAAGCTTTCTTT. The chain is built from TRBV28 and TRBJ1-1; D unclear. The CDR3 contains 12 residues. The germline V gene encodes CDR1 MDHEN and CDR2 SYDVKM. With 7 bases removed from V and 8 bases from J, the gap between germline ends came to 14 bases.

Here the CDR3 DNA reads TGTGCCAGCGGGGTAGCGGGAGCGCAGTACTTC. Encoded protein: CASGVAGAQYF. The chain joins TRBV2 to TRBJ2-7; 9 nucleotides match TRBD2. Germline CDR1 SNHLY, CDR2 FYNNEI. Trimming removed 8 bases from V and 9 bases from J; junction bases left unmatched: 5. This CDR3 has 11 residues.